This is a list of T cell receptor beta chains from one sample in a study of T-cell memory formation after mild COVID-19. TCRdb re-called the 5' RACE reads with MiXCR, one entry per CDR3 protein. The data contain just under 150,000 distinct CDR3 sequences, 15% to 20% of them singletons. Material: PBMCs or a T cell subset sorted from them (not recorded which). Receptors were obtained from an adult woman who had mild COVID-19 (a few samples of this study predate the infection). Cell type and time point are not known. The CDR3 runs from the conserved cysteine through the conserved F or W. A D gene is named only where the DNA matches it firmly. Not every row has a clone size; where given, it reads once, few, many or a size class.

CDR3 length | clone size | D gene | J gene | V gene | CDR3 protein | CDR3 DNA
13 | few | - | TRBJ2-5 | TRBV19 | CASSRGRRETQYF | TGTGCCAGTAGTCGGGGGAGGCGAGAGACCCAGTACTTC
16 | - | TRBD1 | TRBJ1-4 | TRBV11-3 | CASSLRLGTGGEKLFF | TGTGCCAGCAGCTTAAGGCTCGGGACAGGGGGCGAAAAACTGTTTTTT
15 | many | TRBD2 | TRBJ2-1 | TRBV12-3/TRBV12-4 | CASSALAGGPNEQFF | TGTGCCAGCAGTGCGCTAGCGGGGGGGCCCAATGAGCAGTTCTTC
15 | - | TRBD1 | TRBJ2-7 | TRBV2 | CASRGTGGTSYEQYF | TGTGCCAGCAGAGGAACAGGGGGTACTTCCTACGAGCAGTACTTC
13 | few | - | TRBJ2-7 | TRBV5-4 | CASSQDRSGEQYF | TGTGCCAGCAGCCAAGACAGGTCTGGCGAGCAGTACTTC
12 | many | - | TRBJ2-5 | TRBV20-1 | CSARAGPQTQYF | TGCAGTGCTCGAGCTGGACCCCAGACCCAGTACTTC
15 | - | TRBD1 | TRBJ2-7 | TRBV19 | CASSIKGTGSYEQYF | TGTGCCAGTAGTATAAAAGGGACAGGGTCCTACGAGCAGTACTTC
10 | - | - | TRBJ1-1 | TRBV29-1 | CSVLDAEAFF | TGCAGCGTCCTAGACGCTGAGGCTTTCTTT
13 | - | - | TRBJ1-1 | TRBV29-1 | CSVAGRSNTEAFF | TGCAGCGTGGCCGGACGGTCGAACACTGAAGCTTTCTTT
18 | few | TRBD1 | TRBJ2-2 | TRBV24-1 | CATSDLGQGSRDTGELFF | TGTGCCACCAGTGATTTGGGACAGGGAAGCCGGGACACCGGGGAGCTGTTTTTT
16 | - | TRBD2 | TRBJ2-1 | TRBV7-3 | CASAPFGGGPYNEQFF | TGTGCCAGCGCCCCTTTTGGGGGGGGACCCTACAATGAGCAGTTCTTC
15 | - | - | TRBJ2-1 | TRBV7-9 | CASSLLQWAYNEQFF | TGTGCCAGCAGCTTACTCCAGTGGGCATACAATGAGCAGTTCTTC
15 | - | TRBD1 | TRBJ2-3 | TRBV7-9 | CASSSYRGRADTQYF | TGTGCCAGCAGCTCCTACAGGGGGAGAGCAGATACGCAGTATTTT
14 | few | - | TRBJ2-1 | TRBV5-1 | CASSAGQINNEQFF | TGCGCCAGCAGCGCAGGACAGATAAACAATGAGCAGTTCTTC
15 | few | - | TRBJ2-3 | TRBV9 | CASSVVHASTDTQYF | TGTGCCAGCAGCGTAGTTCACGCAAGCACAGATACGCAGTATTTT
16 | few | - | TRBJ2-3 | TRBV7-8 | CASTPRRGGRTDTQYF | TGTGCCAGCACCCCTCGACGCGGGGGCAGAACAGATACGCAGTATTTT
13 | - | TRBD2 | TRBJ2-7 | TRBV3-1 | CASSQTSGREQYF | TGTGCCAGCAGCCAGACTAGCGGACGGGAGCAGTACTTC
13 | many | TRBD1 | TRBJ2-1 | TRBV20-1 | CSERRQGGNEQFF | TGCAGCGAGAGGAGACAGGGTGGGAATGAGCAGTTCTTC
14 | few | - | TRBJ2-3 | TRBV5-1 | CASSLGVYTDTQYF | TGCGCCAGCAGCTTGGGGGTATACACAGATACGCAGTATTTT
15 | many | - | TRBJ1-2 | TRBV7-9 | CASSGYRGSDYGYTF | TGTGCCAGCAGCGGCTATAGGGGCTCGGACTATGGCTACACCTTC
16 | - | TRBD2 | TRBJ2-1 | TRBV6-5 | CASRAIRTSGSDEQFF | TGTGCCAGCAGGGCGATCCGGACTAGCGGGAGTGATGAGCAGTTCTTC
16 | - | - | TRBJ1-6 | TRBV23-1 | CASSQPNRGVGSPLHF | TGCGCCAGCAGTCAGCCGAACCGCGGGGTCGGGTCACCCCTCCACTTT
16 | - | TRBD1 | TRBJ1-1 | TRBV7-2 | CASSPGTGGVVRAAFF | TGTGCCAGCAGCCCCGGGACAGGGGGAGTTGTTCGTGCGGCTTTCTTT
13 | - | - | TRBJ2-7 | TRBV5-1 | CASSSTESYEQYF | TGCGCCAGCAGCTCAACAGAGTCCTACGAGCAGTACTTC